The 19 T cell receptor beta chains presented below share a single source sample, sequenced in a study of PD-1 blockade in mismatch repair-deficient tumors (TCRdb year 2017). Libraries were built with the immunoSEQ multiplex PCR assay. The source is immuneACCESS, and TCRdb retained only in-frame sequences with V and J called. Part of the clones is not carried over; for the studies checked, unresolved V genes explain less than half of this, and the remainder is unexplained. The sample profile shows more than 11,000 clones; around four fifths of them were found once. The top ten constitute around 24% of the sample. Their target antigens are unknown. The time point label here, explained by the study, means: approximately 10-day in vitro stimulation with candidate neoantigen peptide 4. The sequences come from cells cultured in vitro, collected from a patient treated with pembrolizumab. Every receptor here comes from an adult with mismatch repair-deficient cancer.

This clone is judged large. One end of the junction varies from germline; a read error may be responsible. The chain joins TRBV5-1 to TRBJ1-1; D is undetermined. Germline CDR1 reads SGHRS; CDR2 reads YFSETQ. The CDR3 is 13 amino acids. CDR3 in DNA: TGCGCCAGCCGCTTCGACGGGAACACTGAAGCTTTCTTT. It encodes CASRFDGNTEAFF.

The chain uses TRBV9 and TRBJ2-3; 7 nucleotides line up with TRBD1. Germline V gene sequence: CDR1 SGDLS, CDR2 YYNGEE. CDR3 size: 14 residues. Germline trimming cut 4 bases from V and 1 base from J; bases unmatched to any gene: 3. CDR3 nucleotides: TGTGCCAGCAGCTCCGGACAGGGCACAGATACGCAGTATTTT. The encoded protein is CASSSGQGTDTQYF.

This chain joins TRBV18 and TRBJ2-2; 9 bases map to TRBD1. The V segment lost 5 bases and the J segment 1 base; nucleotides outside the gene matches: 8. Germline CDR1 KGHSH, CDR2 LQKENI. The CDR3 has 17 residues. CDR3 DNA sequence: TGTGCCAGCTCATCGGACAGGGGACTCTTGAACACCGGGGAGCTGTTTTTT. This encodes CASSSDRGLLNTGELFF.

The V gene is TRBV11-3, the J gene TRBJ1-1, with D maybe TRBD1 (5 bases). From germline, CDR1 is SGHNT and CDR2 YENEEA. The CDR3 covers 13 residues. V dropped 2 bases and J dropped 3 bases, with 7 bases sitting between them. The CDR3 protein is CASSLLTDTEAFF. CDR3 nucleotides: TGTGCCAGCAGCTTATTGACAGACACTGAAGCTTTCTTT. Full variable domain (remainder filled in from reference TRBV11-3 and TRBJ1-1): EAGVVQSPRYKIIEKKQPVAFWCNPISGHNTLYWYLQNLGQGPELLIRYENEEAVDDSQLPKDRFSAERLKGVDSTLKIQPAELGDSAVYLCASSLLTDTEAFFGQGTRLTVV.

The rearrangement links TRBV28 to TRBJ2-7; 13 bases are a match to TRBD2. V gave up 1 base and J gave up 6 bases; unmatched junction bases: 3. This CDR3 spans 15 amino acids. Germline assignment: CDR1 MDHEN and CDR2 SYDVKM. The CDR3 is CASSLLGTSGVEQYF. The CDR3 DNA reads TGTGCCAGCAGTTTATTGGGGACTAGCGGGGTCGAGCAGTACTTC. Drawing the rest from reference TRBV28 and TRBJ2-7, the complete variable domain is DVKVTQSSRYLVKRTGEKVFLECVQDMDHENMFWYRQDPGLGLRLIYFSYDVKMKEKGDIPEGYSVSREKKERFSLILESASTNQTSMYLCASSLLGTSGVEQYFGPGTRLTVT.

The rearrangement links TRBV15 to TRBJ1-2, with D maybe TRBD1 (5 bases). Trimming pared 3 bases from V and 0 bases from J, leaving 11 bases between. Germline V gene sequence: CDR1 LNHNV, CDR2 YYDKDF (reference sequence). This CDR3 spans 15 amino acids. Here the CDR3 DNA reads TGTGCCACCAGCAGGACGACAGACGCTAACTATGGCTACACCTTC. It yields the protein CATSRTTDANYGYTF.

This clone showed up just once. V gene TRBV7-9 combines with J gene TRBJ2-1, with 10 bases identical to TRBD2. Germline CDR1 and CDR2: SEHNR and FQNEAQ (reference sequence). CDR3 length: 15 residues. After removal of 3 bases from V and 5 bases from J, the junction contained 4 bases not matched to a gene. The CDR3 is CASSLSLAGNNEQFF. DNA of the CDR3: TGTGCCAGCAGCTTGTCACTAGCGGGAAACAATGAGCAGTTCTTC.

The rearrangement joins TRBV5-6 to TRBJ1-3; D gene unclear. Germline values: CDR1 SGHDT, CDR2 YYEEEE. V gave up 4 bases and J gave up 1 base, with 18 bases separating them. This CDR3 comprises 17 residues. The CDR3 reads CASSPRGRWASGNTIYF. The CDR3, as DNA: TGTGCCAGCAGCCCGCGAGGCCGTTGGGCTTCTGGAAACACCATATATTTT.

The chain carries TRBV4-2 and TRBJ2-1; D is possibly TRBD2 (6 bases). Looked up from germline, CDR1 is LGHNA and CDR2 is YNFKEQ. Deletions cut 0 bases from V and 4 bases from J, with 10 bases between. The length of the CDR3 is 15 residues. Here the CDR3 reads CASSQDRRGYNEQFF. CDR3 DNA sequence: TGTGCCAGCAGCCAAGATCGTCGGGGGTACAATGAGCAGTTCTTC.

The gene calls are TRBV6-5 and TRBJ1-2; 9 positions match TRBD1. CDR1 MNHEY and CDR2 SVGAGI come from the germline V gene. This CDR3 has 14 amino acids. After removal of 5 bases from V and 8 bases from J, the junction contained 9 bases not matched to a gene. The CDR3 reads CASSRSGQGKGYTF. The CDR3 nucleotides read TGTGCCAGCAGTCGTTCGGGACAGGGAAAAGGCTACACCTTC.

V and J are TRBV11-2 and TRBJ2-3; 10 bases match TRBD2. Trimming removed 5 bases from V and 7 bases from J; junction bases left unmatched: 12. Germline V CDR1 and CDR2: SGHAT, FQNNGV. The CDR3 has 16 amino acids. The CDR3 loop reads CASSLPGLAEGYTQYF. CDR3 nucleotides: TGTGCCAGCAGCCTACCAGGACTAGCGGAAGGCTATACGCAGTATTTT.

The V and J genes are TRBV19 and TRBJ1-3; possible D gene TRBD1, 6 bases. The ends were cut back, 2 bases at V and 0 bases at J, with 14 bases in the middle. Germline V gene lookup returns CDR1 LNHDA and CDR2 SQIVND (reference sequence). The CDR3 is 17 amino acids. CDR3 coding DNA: TGTGCCAGTAGTATACAGACCTTGACAGGCTCTGGAAACACCATATATTTT. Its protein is CASSIQTLTGSGNTIYF. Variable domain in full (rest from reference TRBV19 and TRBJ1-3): DGGITQSPKYLFRKEGQNVTLSCEQNLNHDAMYWYRQDPGQGLRLIYYSQIVNDFQKGDIAEGYSVSREKKESFPLTVTSAQKNPTAFYLCASSIQTLTGSGNTIYFGEGSWLTVV.

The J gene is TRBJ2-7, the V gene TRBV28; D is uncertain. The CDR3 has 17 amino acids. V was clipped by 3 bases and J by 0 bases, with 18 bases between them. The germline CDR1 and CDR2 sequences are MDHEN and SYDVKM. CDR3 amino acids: CASSFVTARQSSYEQYF. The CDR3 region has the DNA TGTGCCAGCAGTTTCGTAACAGCCCGCCAAAGCTCCTACGAGCAGTACTTC.

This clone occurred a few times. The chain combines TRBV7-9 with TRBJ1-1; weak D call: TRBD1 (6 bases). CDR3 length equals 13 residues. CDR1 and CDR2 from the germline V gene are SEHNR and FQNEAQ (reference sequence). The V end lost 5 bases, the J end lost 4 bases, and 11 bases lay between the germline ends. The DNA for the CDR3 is TGTGCCAGCAGCCCGGGACACTTCACTGAAGCTTTCTTT. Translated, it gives CASSPGHFTEAFF.

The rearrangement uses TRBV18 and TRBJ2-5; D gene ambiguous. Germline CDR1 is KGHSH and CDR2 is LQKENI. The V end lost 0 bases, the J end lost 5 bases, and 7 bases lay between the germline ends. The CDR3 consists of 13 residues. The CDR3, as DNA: TGTGCCAGCTCACCACCAGGTCTGGAGACCCAGTACTTC. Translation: CASSPPGLETQYF.

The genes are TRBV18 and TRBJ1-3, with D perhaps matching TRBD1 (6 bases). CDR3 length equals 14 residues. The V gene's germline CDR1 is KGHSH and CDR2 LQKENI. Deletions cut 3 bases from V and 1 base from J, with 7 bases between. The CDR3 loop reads CASSPTGSGNTIYF. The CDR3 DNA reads TGTGCCAGCTCACCCACAGGGTCTGGAAACACCATATATTTT.

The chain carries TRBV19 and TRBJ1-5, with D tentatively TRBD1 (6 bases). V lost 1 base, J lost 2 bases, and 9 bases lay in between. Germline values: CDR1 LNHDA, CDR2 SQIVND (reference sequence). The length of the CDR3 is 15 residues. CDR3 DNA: TGTGCCAGTAGTATAGTTCCAGGGGGCAATCAGCCCCAGCATTTT. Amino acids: CASSIVPGGNQPQHF.

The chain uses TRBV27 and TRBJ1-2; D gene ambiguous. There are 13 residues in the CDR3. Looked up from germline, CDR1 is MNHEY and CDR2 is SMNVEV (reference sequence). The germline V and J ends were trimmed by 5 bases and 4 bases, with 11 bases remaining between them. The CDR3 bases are TGTGCCAGCAGTGGAAACGGCCCCTATGGCTACACCTTC. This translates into CASSGNGPYGYTF.

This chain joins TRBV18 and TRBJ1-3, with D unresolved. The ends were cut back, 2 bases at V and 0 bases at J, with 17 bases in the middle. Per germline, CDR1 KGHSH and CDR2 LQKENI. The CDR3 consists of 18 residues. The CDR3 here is CASSPVSVSGVSGNTIYF. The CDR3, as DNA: TGTGCCAGCTCACCAGTCTCTGTCTCGGGAGTCTCTGGAAACACCATATATTTT.